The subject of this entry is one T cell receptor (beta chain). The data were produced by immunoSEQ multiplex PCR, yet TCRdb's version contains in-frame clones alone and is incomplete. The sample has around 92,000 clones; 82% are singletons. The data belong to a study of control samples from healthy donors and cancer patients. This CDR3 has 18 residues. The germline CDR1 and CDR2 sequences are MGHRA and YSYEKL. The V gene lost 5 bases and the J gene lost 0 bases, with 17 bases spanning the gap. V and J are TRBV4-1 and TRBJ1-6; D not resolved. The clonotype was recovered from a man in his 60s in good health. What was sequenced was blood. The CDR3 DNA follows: TGCGCCAGCAGCTTAGAGGGAGCCGCCAGCTCCTATAATTCACCCCTCCACTTT. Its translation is CASSLEGAASSYNSPLHF.